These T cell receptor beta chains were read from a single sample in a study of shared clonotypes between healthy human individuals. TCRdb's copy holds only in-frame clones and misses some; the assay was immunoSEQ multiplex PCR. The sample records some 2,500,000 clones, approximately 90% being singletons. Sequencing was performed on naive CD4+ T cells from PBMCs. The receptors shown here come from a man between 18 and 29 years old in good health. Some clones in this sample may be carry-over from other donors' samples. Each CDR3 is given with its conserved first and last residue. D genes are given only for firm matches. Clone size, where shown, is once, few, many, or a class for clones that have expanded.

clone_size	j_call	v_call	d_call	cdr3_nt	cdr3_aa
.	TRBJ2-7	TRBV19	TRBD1	TGTGCCAGTAGTTCGGGACAGAGACCTACCCAGCAGTACTTC	CASSSGQRPTQQYF
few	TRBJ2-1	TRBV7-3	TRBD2	TGTGCCAGCAGCTTAGGCAGGGCGGGAGGGCCCTATGAGCAGTTCTTC	CASSLGRAGGPYEQFF
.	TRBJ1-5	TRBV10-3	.	TGTGCCATCAGTGAGAATGGGGGTGACATTAATCAGCCCCAGCATTTT	CAISENGGDINQPQHF
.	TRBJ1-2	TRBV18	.	TGTGCCAGCTCACCAGCCGCTCCACCAACCCACTATGGCTACACCTTC	CASSPAAPPTHYGYTF
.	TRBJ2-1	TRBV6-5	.	TGTGCCAGCAGTTCGCGCTACGCCTACAATGAGCAGTTCTTC	CASSSRYAYNEQFF
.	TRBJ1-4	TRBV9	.	TGTGCCAGCAATGCGGGCGGAACTAATGAAAAACTGTTTTTT	CASNAGGTNEKLFF
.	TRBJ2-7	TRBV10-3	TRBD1	TGTGCCATCAGTGGACAGGGTAGGGACGAGCAGTACTTC	CAISGQGRDEQYF
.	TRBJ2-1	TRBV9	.	TGTGCCAGCAGCGTAGCGAGCGTCTCCTACAATGAGCAGTTCTTC	CASSVASVSYNEQFF
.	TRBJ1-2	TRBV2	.	TGTGCCAGCGGTGGGGGGTACTATGGCTACACCTTC	CASGGGYYGYTF
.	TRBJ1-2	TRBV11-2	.	TGTGCCAGCAGCTTAATGAACGCGGGCTACACCTTC	CASSLMNAGYTF
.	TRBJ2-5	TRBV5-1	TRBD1	TGCGCCAGCAGCTTGGGAACAGGGGGTGGGGAGACCCAGTACTTC	CASSLGTGGGETQYF
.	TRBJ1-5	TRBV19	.	TGTGCCAGTAGTATCCCGACCCGCGGGGTAGGCAATCAGCCCCAGCATTTT	CASSIPTRGVGNQPQHF
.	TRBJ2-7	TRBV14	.	TGTGCCAGCAGCAACTTCTACGAGCAGTACTTC	CASSNFYEQYF
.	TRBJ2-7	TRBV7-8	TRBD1	TGTGCCAGCAGCTCCGTTTTCAGGGGGCTGGGGGAGCAGTACTTC	CASSSVFRGLGEQYF
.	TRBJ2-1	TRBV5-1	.	TGCGCCAGCAGCTTTGGCCCAAGCTCCTACAATGAGCAGTTCTTC	CASSFGPSSYNEQFF
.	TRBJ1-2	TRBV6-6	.	TGTGCCAGCAGTTACAGGGACGGCTATGGCTACACCTTC	CASSYRDGYGYTF
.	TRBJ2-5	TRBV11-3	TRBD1	TGTGCCAGCAGCATCGACAGGGAAGAGACCCAGTACTTC	CASSIDREETQYF
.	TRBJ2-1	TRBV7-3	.	TGTGCCAGCAGCAAGGGGCTAGCGAGGAATGAGCAGTTCTTC	CASSKGLARNEQFF
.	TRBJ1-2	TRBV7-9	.	TGTGCCAGCAGCCCCTCCGGGCCTCTTAGTAGCTATGGCTACACCTTC	CASSPSGPLSSYGYTF
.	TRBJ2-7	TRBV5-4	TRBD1	TGTGCCAGCAGCTCCGCGACAGGGGATGACTACGAGCAGTACTTC	CASSSATGDDYEQYF
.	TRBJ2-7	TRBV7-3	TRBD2	TGTGCCAGCAGCTTACACTCTAGCGGGGGTCCCTACGAGCAGTACTTC	CASSLHSSGGPYEQYF
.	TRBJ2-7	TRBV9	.	TGTGCCAGCAGCGTAGTAGACCACGAGCAGTACTTC	CASSVVDHEQYF
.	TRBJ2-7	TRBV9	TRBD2	TGTGCCAGCAGCGTAGAAGGAGGGAGGGTAGCCCACGAGCAGTACTTC	CASSVEGGRVAHEQYF
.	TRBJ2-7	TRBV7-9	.	TGTGCCAGCAGCTTAAAATGGGAGAACAGGTACCACGAGCAGTACTTC	CASSLKWENRYHEQYF
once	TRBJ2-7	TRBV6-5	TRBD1	TGTGCCAGCAGTTACAGGGGGCATACCTACGAGCAGTACTTC	CASSYRGHTYEQYF
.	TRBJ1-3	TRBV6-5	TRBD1	TGTGCCAGCGGGGGGACAGCCTTGTCTCGAAACACCATATATTTT	CASGGTALSRNTIYF
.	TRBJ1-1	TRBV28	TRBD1	TGTGCCAGCACCCAGAGCGGACAGGGAAACACTGAAGCTTTCTTT	CASTQSGQGNTEAFF
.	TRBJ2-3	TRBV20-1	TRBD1	TGCAGTGCGACCGGGACAGGGGAGGCGTATTTT	CSATGTGEAYF
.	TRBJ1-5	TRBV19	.	TGTGCGGCTCGGGGAGTAGGGTCTAGCAATCAGCCCCAGCATTTT	CAARGVGSSNQPQHF
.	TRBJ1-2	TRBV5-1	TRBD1	TGCGCCAGCAGCTTGTACACCGGGACAGGCAATGGCTACACCTTC	CASSLYTGTGNGYTF
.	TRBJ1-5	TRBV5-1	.	TGCGCCAGCAGCCCGGACGGAGACTCTAATCAGCCCCAGCATTTT	CASSPDGDSNQPQHF
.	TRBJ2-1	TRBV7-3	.	TGTGCCAGCAGCGTACTCGGAGAACCCTACAATGAGCAGTTCTTC	CASSVLGEPYNEQFF
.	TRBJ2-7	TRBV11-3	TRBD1	TGTGCCAGCAGCTTGAACCGGGACAGGGGGTACGAGCAGTACTTC	CASSLNRDRGYEQYF
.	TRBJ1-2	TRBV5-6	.	TGTGCCAGCAGCACGGACAGACCGTATGGCTACACCTTC	CASSTDRPYGYTF
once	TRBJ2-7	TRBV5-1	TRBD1	TGCGCCAGCAGCCCCGGGACAGGGAAAGGCGAGCAGTACTTC	CASSPGTGKGEQYF
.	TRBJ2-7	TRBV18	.	TGTGCCAGCTCACCACCAACGACGTCCTACGAGCAGTACTTC	CASSPPTTSYEQYF
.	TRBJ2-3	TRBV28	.	TGTGCCAGCAGTTTATGGTCAGGGGCGAACACAGATACGCAGTATTTT	CASSLWSGANTDTQYF
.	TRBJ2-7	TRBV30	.	TGTGCCTGGAGTCGGACGACTAGAAACTACGAGCAGTACTTC	CAWSRTTRNYEQYF
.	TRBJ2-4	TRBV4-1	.	TGCGCCAGCAGCCCCTTTGGCTTGCCGGCCAAAAACATTCAGTACTTC	CASSPFGLPAKNIQYF
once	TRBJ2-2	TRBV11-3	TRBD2	TGTGCCAGCAGCTTTACTAGCGGCACGAACACCGGGGAGCTGTTTTTT	CASSFTSGTNTGELFF
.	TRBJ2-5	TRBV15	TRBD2	TGTGCCACCAGCAGAGATGGACTAGCGGGGGGTAAAGAGACCCAGTACTTC	CATSRDGLAGGKETQYF
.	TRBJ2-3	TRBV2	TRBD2	TGTGCCACTTCCGGGACTAGCGCATTATCGTCCACAGATACGCAGTATTTT	CATSGTSALSSTDTQYF
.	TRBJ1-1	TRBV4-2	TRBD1	TGTGCCAGCAGCCAACCGACAGGGGAGACTGAAGCTTTCTTT	CASSQPTGETEAFF
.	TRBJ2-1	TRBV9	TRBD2	TGTGCCAGCAGCGTAGAGGCTAGCGGGAGATCCCACAATGAGCAGTTCTTC	CASSVEASGRSHNEQFF
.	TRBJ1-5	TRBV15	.	TGTGCCACCAGCAGGCCTAATCAGCCCCAGCATTTT	CATSRPNQPQHF
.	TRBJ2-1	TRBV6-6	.	TGTGCCAGCAGTTACTCGGTCGGCGGGGCTGAGCAGTTCTTC	CASSYSVGGAEQFF
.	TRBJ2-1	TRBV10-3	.	TGTGCCATCAGTTATGGGACCAACGGTTACAATGAGCAGTTCTTC	CAISYGTNGYNEQFF
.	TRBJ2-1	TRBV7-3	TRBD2	TGTGCCAGCAGCTTGAGCGGGAGTGCCTACAATGAGCAGTTCTTC	CASSLSGSAYNEQFF
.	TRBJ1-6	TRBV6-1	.	TGTGCCAGCAGTGACTCCTATAATTCACCCCTCCACTTT	CASSDSYNSPLHF
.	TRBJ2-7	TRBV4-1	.	TGCGCCAGCAGCCGACGCGAGGAGTTCGGCTCCTACGAGCAGTACTTC	CASSRREEFGSYEQYF
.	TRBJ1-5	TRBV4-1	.	TGCGCCAGCAGCCAAATCGGGAATCCGGGGTTCGGCAATCAGCCCCAGCATTTT	CASSQIGNPGFGNQPQHF
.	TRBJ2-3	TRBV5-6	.	TGTGCCAGCAGCCAACCGGCAGGCACAGATACGCAGTATTTT	CASSQPAGTDTQYF
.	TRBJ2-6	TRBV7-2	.	TGTGCCAGCAGCTTAGTCCCGGGGTCTGGGGCCAACGTCCTGACTTTC	CASSLVPGSGANVLTF
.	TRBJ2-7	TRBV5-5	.	TGTGCCAGCAGCACGTGGGGAAGCGAGCAGTACTTC	CASSTWGSEQYF
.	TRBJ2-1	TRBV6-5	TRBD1	TGTGCCAGCAGATCCGGGACAGGGGTGTTTGAGCAGTTCTTC	CASRSGTGVFEQFF
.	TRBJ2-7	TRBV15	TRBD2	TGTGCCACCAGCAGGGGACTAGCGGGAGCCCTCTACGAGCAGTACTTC	CATSRGLAGALYEQYF
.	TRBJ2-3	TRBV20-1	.	TGCAGTGCCTCTACAGATACGCAGTATTTT	CSASTDTQYF
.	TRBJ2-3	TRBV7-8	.	TGTGCCAGCAGCTTATTGGGACACAAGAGCACAGATACGCAGTATTTT	CASSLLGHKSTDTQYF
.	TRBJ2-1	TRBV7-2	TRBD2	TGTGCCAGCAGTTGGACTAGCGGCATCTACAATGAGCAGTTCTTC	CASSWTSGIYNEQFF